What follows are 21 T cell receptor beta chains derived from one specimen sequenced in a study of CD8 T cells in ankylosing spondylitis. Their antigen targets remain unknown. TCRdb reprocessed the 5' RACE reads via MiXCR and lists one record per CDR3 protein. The sample includes about 200,000 distinct CDR3 sequences, 5.5% to 7.5% of them seen just once. Overall study findings and caveats: There was a TCR beta motif, made of fewer than 10 highly homologous variants, that appeared characteristic of ankylosing spondylitis blood.

Sequencing used blood, either unsorted or a sorted T cell fraction (not recorded which). The receptors derive from a male donor with ankylosing spondylitis.

This clonotype was seen many times. The gene calls are TRBV5-1 and TRBJ1-5, with 7 bases lining up with TRBD1. The junction had 4 bases not matched to a gene; V was cut back by 4 bases and J by 0 bases. This CDR3 has 15 amino acids. From germline, CDR1 is SGHRS and CDR2 YFSETQ. The CDR3 DNA sequence: TGCGCCAGCAGCCCTGGACAGGTTAGCAATCAGCCCCAGCATTTT. Residues: CASSPGQVSNQPQHF. The variable domain in full, completed from reference TRBV5-1 and TRBJ1-5, reads KAGVTQTPRYLIKTRGQQVTLSCSPISGHRSVSWYQQTPGQGLQFLFEYFSETQRNKGNFPGRFSGRQFSNSRSEMNVSTLELGDSALYLCASSPGQVSNQPQHFGDGTRLSIL.

There are many counts of this clonotype. This chain uses TRBV9 with TRBJ2-7, with D perhaps TRBD2 (6 bases). Germline CDR1 is SGDLS and CDR2 is YYNGEE. CDR3 length: 13 residues. The V end was cut by 3 bases, the J end by 0 bases, with 7 bases between. CDR3 coding DNA: TGTGCCAGCAGCGGCGGGAACTCCTACGAGCAGTACTTC. The encoded protein is CASSGGNSYEQYF.

In this sample, this clonotype turned up many times. The CDR3 loop reads CASNSPLAGAEETQYF. The CDR3 DNA is TGTGCCAGCAATTCCCCACTAGCGGGGGCGGAGGAGACCCAGTACTTC. V is TRBV7-9 and J is TRBJ2-5; TRBD2 matches 11 bases. The V gene end was trimmed by 7 bases and the J gene end by 5 bases; junction bases not matched to a gene: 12. This CDR3 is 16 amino acids long. In germline, CDR1 is SEHNR, CDR2 FQNEAQ (reference sequence). Together with reference TRBV7-9 and TRBJ2-5, the CDR3 gives the full variable domain: DTGVSQNPRHKITKRGQNVTFRCDPISEHNRLYWYRQTLGQGPEFLTYFQNEAQLEKSRLLSDRFSAERPKGSFSTLEIQRTEQGDSAMYLCASNSPLAGAEETQYFGPGTRLLVL.

The V gene is TRBV7-9, the J gene TRBJ2-1; maybe TRBD1 (6 bases). The germline CDR1 and CDR2 sequences are SEHNR and FQNEAQ (reference sequence). Trimming took 11 bases from V and 10 from J, leaving 9 bases between them. CDR3 length: 9 amino acids. The DNA of the CDR3 is TGTGCCTGGGGGCGAGAGCAGTTCTTC. It translates to CAWGREQFF.

There are many counts of this clonotype. This sequence joins TRBV27 and TRBJ2-1, with D perhaps matching TRBD2 (5 bases). This CDR3 contains 13 residues. CDR1 is MNHEY, CDR2 SMNVEV, per germline (reference sequence). The V end lost 7 bases, the J end lost 6 bases, and 13 bases lay between the germline ends. CDR3 sequence: CASIGGLINEQFF. In DNA form, the CDR3 reads TGTGCCAGCATAGGAGGACTGATCAATGAGCAGTTCTTC.

The sample holds many counts of this clonotype. The gene calls are TRBV13 and TRBJ1-1, with D tentatively TRBD1 (6 bases). In germline, CDR1 is PRHDT, CDR2 FYEKMQ (reference sequence). Between the trimmed V and J ends, which lost 0 bases and 1 base, there was a span of 12 bases. The CDR3 totals 16 residues. CDR3 sequence: CASSLGKIGGNTEAFF. The CDR3 region has the DNA TGTGCCAGCAGCTTAGGCAAGATAGGGGGGAACACTGAAGCTTTCTTT.

This clonotype was seen ten or more times. The rearrangement links TRBV4-2 to TRBJ2-1, with TRBD2 matching over 8 bases. CDR3 length: 13 amino acids. Germline V gives CDR1 LGHNA, CDR2 YNFKEQ. Trimming took 4 bases from V and 5 from J; bases not matched to a gene: 1. The CDR3 loop is CASSPREDNEQFF. The CDR3 bases are TGTGCCAGCAGCCCGCGGGAGGACAATGAGCAGTTCTTC.

This clonotype was seen many times. The V call is TRBV7-9, the J call TRBJ1-6; a weak D match, TRBD1 (6 bases). Germline assignment: CDR1 SEHNR and CDR2 FQNEAQ (reference sequence). The CDR3 is made up of 16 amino acids. With 5 bases removed from V and 0 bases from J, the gap between germline ends came to 11 bases. CDR3 nucleotide sequence: TGTGCCAGCAGCGCCGGACAGAGCTCCTATAATTCACCCCTCCACTTT. Translated: CASSAGQSSYNSPLHF.

There are many counts of this clonotype. The chain links TRBV7-2 to TRBJ1-4, with unresolved D. CDR1 and CDR2 (germline): SGHTA, FQGNSA. Trimming took 1 base from V and 5 from J, leaving 8 bases between them. The CDR3 extends over 14 amino acids. CDR3 sequence reads: CASSLGGPNEKLFF. In DNA, the CDR3 is TGTGCCAGCAGCTTAGGAGGTCCGAATGAAAAACTGTTTTTT.

This clonotype was counted at least ten times. The genes are TRBV11-3 and TRBJ2-3; D is undetermined. Germline lookup yields CDR1 SGHNT and CDR2 YENEEA. Trimming removed 5 bases at V and 0 bases at J, with 12 bases between. The CDR3 loop spans 15 amino acids. In nucleotides, the CDR3 is TGTGCCAGCAGCGCCCTTTCGGCTAGCACAGATACGCAGTATTTT. Its protein is CASSALSASTDTQYF. Variable domain in full (rest from reference TRBV11-3 and TRBJ2-3): EAGVVQSPRYKIIEKKQPVAFWCNPISGHNTLYWYLQNLGQGPELLIRYENEEAVDDSQLPKDRFSAERLKGVDSTLKIQPAELGDSAVYLCASSALSASTDTQYFGPGTRLTVL.

At least ten counts were recorded for this clonotype. The V gene is TRBV15, the J gene TRBJ2-1; either TRBD1 or TRBD2 may supply D (6 bases each). The CDR3 is made up of 12 amino acids. V was shortened by 7 bases and J by 12 bases, with 16 bases between the two germline ends. Germline lookup yields CDR1 LNHNV and CDR2 YYDKDF (reference sequence). CDR3 DNA sequence: TGTGCCACCATGGGGGGCCCGGAGGGGCAGTTCTTC. Protein sequence: CATMGGPEGQFF.

A few counts support this clonotype. The rearrangement links TRBV4-2 to TRBJ1-5; 9 bases map to TRBD1. Germline V gene lookup returns CDR1 LGHNA and CDR2 YNFKEQ. There are 15 residues in the CDR3. V gave up 2 bases and J gave up 6 bases; unmatched junction bases: 5. CDR3 DNA: TGTGCCAGCAGCCAACGGGACAGGGTAGGTCAGCCCCAGCATTTT. Translated, it gives CASSQRDRVGQPQHF.

The chain carries TRBV19 and TRBJ2-1; 9 bases match TRBD1. After removal of 6 bases from V and 0 bases from J, the junction contained 3 bases not matched to a gene. Per germline, CDR1 LNHDA and CDR2 SQIVND (reference sequence). This CDR3 spans 15 amino acids. The CDR3 coding sequence is TGTGCCAGTAGCACAGGGGGCGCCTCCTACAATGAGCAGTTCTTC. Translated: CASSTGGASYNEQFF. The variable domain in full, completed from reference TRBV19 and TRBJ2-1, reads DGGITQSPKYLFRKEGQNVTLSCEQNLNHDAMYWYRQDPGQGLRLIYYSQIVNDFQKGDIAEGYSVSREKKESFPLTVTSAQKNPTAFYLCASSTGGASYNEQFFGPGTRLTVL.

V gene TRBV2 combines with J gene TRBJ2-7; 7 positions match TRBD1. Germline loops: CDR1 SNHLY, CDR2 FYNNEI. The CDR3 consists of 15 residues. The junction had 6 bases not matched to a gene; V was cut back by 3 bases and J by 1 base. CDR3 amino acids: CASSEGPDRSYEQYF. The CDR3 region has the DNA TGTGCCAGCAGTGAGGGACCGGACAGGTCCTACGAGCAGTACTTC.

The chain employs TRBV5-1 and TRBJ2-1; possible D gene TRBD2, 7 bases. The CDR3 extends over 16 amino acids. The germline CDR1 and CDR2 sequences are SGHRS and YFSETQ. The V gene lost 6 bases and the J gene lost 9 bases, with 25 bases spanning the gap. The CDR3 region is CASNSRGGAIRGEQFF. In DNA, the CDR3 is TGCGCCAGCAACTCAAGGGGGGGTGCCATTCGCGGTGAGCAGTTCTTC. Looking up the rest from reference TRBV5-1 and TRBJ2-1 gives the full variable domain: KAGVTQTPRYLIKTRGQQVTLSCSPISGHRSVSWYQQTPGQGLQFLFEYFSETQRNKGNFPGRFSGRQFSNSRSEMNVSTLELGDSALYLCASNSRGGAIRGEQFFGPGTRLTVL.

The sample holds many counts of this clonotype. The genes are TRBV9 and TRBJ2-1; either TRBD1 or TRBD2 may fit D (6 bases each). Germline-derived CDR1 and CDR2 are SGDLS and YYNGEE. The CDR3 sequence is 15 residues long. The ends were cut back, 0 bases at V and 6 bases at J, with 13 bases in the middle. CDR3 sequence (DNA): TGTGCCAGCAGCGTAGGCGGCGGGACACCCAATGAGCAGTTCTTC. This encodes CASSVGGGTPNEQFF.

Ten or more counts support this clonotype. The J gene is TRBJ2-7, the V gene TRBV5-5, with D perhaps being TRBD1 or TRBD2 (7 bases each). Germline V gene data show CDR1 as SGHKS and CDR2 as YYEKEE (reference sequence). The CDR3 contains 15 residues. V was clipped by 3 bases and J by 4 bases, with 17 bases between them. This CDR3 reads CASSSWTGLGYEQYF. The CDR3 bases are TGTGCCAGCAGCTCCTGGACAGGACTAGGGTACGAGCAGTACTTC.

In its sample, this clonotype was seen many times. This chain uses TRBV5-1 with TRBJ2-5; no clear D. Germline values: CDR1 SGHRS, CDR2 YFSETQ. The CDR3 contains 17 residues. Trimming took off 0 bases at V and 2 bases at J, with 17 bases between the two ends. CDR3 protein: CASSLVVIGTTQETQYF. CDR3 in DNA: TGCGCCAGCAGCTTGGTCGTAATAGGCACCACTCAAGAGACCCAGTACTTC. Filled out from reference TRBV5-1 and TRBJ2-5, the complete variable domain reads KAGVTQTPRYLIKTRGQQVTLSCSPISGHRSVSWYQQTPGQGLQFLFEYFSETQRNKGNFPGRFSGRQFSNSRSEMNVSTLELGDSALYLCASSLVVIGTTQETQYFGPGTRLLVL.

This clonotype has ten or more counts. V and J are TRBV4-3 and TRBJ2-1; 13 bases fit TRBD2. The V gene end was trimmed by 0 bases and the J gene end by 4 bases; junction bases not matched to a gene: 3. This CDR3 comprises 17 residues. The germline CDR1 and CDR2 sequences are LGHNA and YSLEER. In DNA, the CDR3 is TGCGCCAGCAGCCAAGATGGGGGACTAGCGGGATACAATGAGCAGTTCTTC. Encoded protein: CASSQDGGLAGYNEQFF.

This clonotype was detected only a few times. The rearrangement links TRBV27 to TRBJ1-5; D perhaps matches TRBD1 (5 bases). The CDR3 covers 15 residues. The germline V gene encodes CDR1 MNHEY and CDR2 SMNVEV (reference sequence). The ends were cut back, 6 bases at V and 0 bases at J, with 12 bases in the middle. The CDR3 region is CASSVRGFSNQPQHF. DNA of the CDR3: TGTGCCAGCAGCGTCCGGGGCTTTAGCAATCAGCCCCAGCATTTT.

This clonotype was seen ten or more times. V gene TRBV6-2 or TRBV6-3 combines with J gene TRBJ2-2; 11 bases are shared with TRBD2. The ends lost 5 bases at V and 4 bases at J; junction bases unmatched: 6. CDR1 MNHEY and CDR2 SVGEGT come from the germline V gene. This CDR3 region has 16 residues. DNA for the CDR3: TGTGCCAGCAGTATAGCGGGAGGGCCGCGCACCGGGGAGCTGTTTTTT. This codes for CASSIAGGPRTGELFF.